A single sample gave rise to the 4 T cell receptor beta chains below, sequenced in a study of blood T cell repertoires in COVID-19. The repertoire was sequenced with immunoSEQ multiplex PCR; TCRdb's copy has only in-frame clones and lacks some. Among approximately 37,000 clones listed, around 86% were seen once. The sample comprised peripheral blood. The receptors here all came from a man aged 50 to 60 with active COVID-19.

This chain links TRBV9 with TRBJ2-7; 8 bases line up with TRBD2. Looked up from germline, CDR1 is SGDLS and CDR2 is YYNGEE. The junction had 7 bases not matched to a gene; V was cut back by 4 bases and J by 4 bases. The CDR3 covers 14 residues. CDR3 nucleotide sequence: TGTGCCAGCAGCCCTTTAGCGGGATATTACGAGCAGTACTTC. This encodes CASSPLAGYYEQYF. Full variable domain (remainder filled in from reference TRBV9 and TRBJ2-7): DSGVTQTPKHLITATGQRVTLRCSPRSGDLSVYWYQQSLDQGLQFLIQYYNGEERAKGNILERFSAQQFPDLHSELNLSSLELGDSALYFCASSPLAGYYEQYFGPGTRLTVT.

The J gene is TRBJ2-7, the V gene TRBV6-5, with 8 bases that match TRBD1. V shed 0 bases, J shed 5 bases, and the junction held 6 bases outside the gene matches. CDR3 size: 15 residues. The germline CDR1 and CDR2 sequences are MNHEY and SVGAGI. CDR3 bases: TGTGCCAGCAGTTACTCGAAGCAGGGGGCTCACGAGCAGTACTTC. Residues: CASSYSKQGAHEQYF.

This rearrangement joins TRBV28 to TRBJ2-1; D is perhaps TRBD1 (6 bases). The CDR3 is made up of 14 amino acids. The V end lost 4 bases, the J end lost 5 bases, and 12 bases lay between the germline ends. Germline loops: CDR1 MDHEN, CDR2 SYDVKM. The CDR3 loop is CASSSGQLHNEQFF. The CDR3 region has the DNA TGTGCCAGCAGTTCTGGACAGCTTCACAATGAGCAGTTCTTC.

V and J are TRBV19 and TRBJ1-5, with D hard to call. The CDR3 spans 14 residues. The germline gives CDR1 LNHDA, CDR2 SQIVND (reference sequence). V was shortened by 4 bases and J by 0 bases, with 7 bases between the two germline ends. This chain's CDR3 is CASSSQVSNQPQHF. The CDR3 nucleotides read TGTGCCAGTAGTAGCCAGGTTAGCAATCAGCCCCAGCATTTT.